Listed here is a single T cell receptor beta chain. What it recognizes is unknown. The data derive from a study of T cell responses to AZD1222 COVID-19 vaccine. The protocol was immunoSEQ multiplex PCR, while the TCRdb copy is restricted to in-frame clones and leaves out a portion. Of about 80,000 clones in the sample, less than 95% were seen once. Looked up from germline, CDR1 is KGHDR and CDR2 is SFDVKD. Trimming took off 3 bases at V and 0 bases at J, with 8 bases between the two ends. The CDR3 extends over 15 amino acids. Study-wide findings and caveats: Nearly half of the spike-specific TCRs reportedly recognize variant regions that carry no mutations.

The clonotype was recovered from an adult who received the AZD1222 COVID-19 vaccine. The sample in question was peripheral blood, obtained 28 days after the second AZD1222 dose. The chain employs TRBV24-1 and TRBJ1-3; no reliable D call. CDR3 nucleotide sequence: TGTGCCACCAGTGATCCGTCGCCCTCTGGAAACACCATATATTTT. As protein: CATSDPSPSGNTIYF.